The present TCR beta chain was sequenced within a study of cytomegalovirus exposure and HLA in healthy donors. These donors counted as nominally healthy when sampled, but unrecorded immune exposures were likely. Germline V gene data show CDR1 as SGDLS and CDR2 as YYNGEE. V gave up 3 bases and J gave up 8 bases, with 14 bases separating them. The CDR3 extends over 13 amino acids. It was with 60 Vbeta and 13 Jbeta primers that the PCR ran. Authors' data handling: About 80 million unique TCR beta chains, around 11 million of them shared, were counted by a later analysis. Method: immunoSEQ multiplex PCR; TCRdb's copy keeps in-frame clones and lacks some. The D gene and trimming were derived from the DNA, and the V and J assignments and clone size from that table. Of around 150,000 clones in the sample, nearly 80% were seen once.

The sample taken for sequencing was PBMCs. The sequence was obtained from a woman aged 25-40 years in good health and CMV-seronegative. J is TRBJ1-2 and V is TRBV9, with D tentatively TRBD1 (5 bases). In DNA, the CDR3 is TGTGCCAGCAGCGCCGGGACGGCGGGGGGCTACACCTTC. Its translation: CASSAGTAGGYTF.